The 24 T cell receptor beta chains reported below all come from one sample, sequenced in a study of cytomegalovirus exposure and HLA in healthy donors. PCR used 60 Vbeta primers and 13 Jbeta primers. Clones were sequenced by immunoSEQ multiplex PCR, and TCRdb holds only the in-frame ones, with some missing. The sample holds around 210,000 clones. What was sequenced was PBMCs. Receptors originate from a girl aged 2 to 10 in good health and CMV-seropositive.

V gene TRBV10-3 combines with J gene TRBJ1-2; 8 nucleotides align to TRBD1. Trimming at V came to 4 bases and at J to 4 bases, leaving 8 bases not matched to a gene. Germline V gene data show CDR1 as ENHRY and CDR2 as SYGVKD. This CDR3 region has 15 residues. The CDR3: CAISATTGEGYGYTF. CDR3 nucleotide sequence: TGTGCCATCAGTGCGACGACAGGGGAGGGCTATGGCTACACCTTC.

In DNA form, the CDR3 reads TGCAGCGTCTCCGGGACAGGGATTGATCAGCCCCAGCATTTT. Amino acid sequence: CSVSGTGIDQPQHF. The rearrangement links TRBV29-1 to TRBJ1-5; 9 bases map to TRBD1. The CDR3 is 14 amino acids. Trimming at V came to 6 bases and at J to 5 bases, leaving 8 bases not matched to a gene. Germline V CDR1 and CDR2: SQVTM, ANQGSEA. The whole variable domain, filled in from reference TRBV29-1 and TRBJ1-5, reads SAVISQKPSRDICQRGTSLTIQCQVDSQVTMMFWYRQQPGQSLTLIATANQGSEATYESGFVIDKFPISRPNLTFSTLTVSNMSPEDSSIYLCSVSGTGIDQPQHFGDGTRLSIL.

CDR3 protein: CASSPSPTGGTYEQYF. As DNA, the CDR3 is TGTGCCAGCAGCCCCAGCCCCACAGGGGGGACCTACGAGCAGTACTTC. The rearrangement joins TRBV7-3 to TRBJ2-7; 8 positions match TRBD1. The V gene end was trimmed by 5 bases and the J gene end by 2 bases; junction bases not matched to a gene: 11. The CDR3 has 16 amino acids. Germline V gene lookup returns CDR1 SGHTA and CDR2 FQGTGA.

The DNA of the CDR3 is TGTGCCAGCAGCTTATCTACCGGGGGTTTCCGCACAGATACGCAGTATTTT. As protein: CASSLSTGGFRTDTQYF. The chain joins TRBV7-9 to TRBJ2-3; tentatively, D is TRBD2 (6 bases). V was shortened by 2 bases and J by 1 base, with 16 bases between the two germline ends. CDR1 is SEHNR, CDR2 FQNEAQ, per germline (reference sequence). The CDR3 is 17 residues long.

This sequence joins TRBV18 and TRBJ1-4, with 9 nucleotides matching TRBD1. The germline V gene has CDR1 KGHSH and CDR2 LQKENI. This CDR3 has 16 residues. Trimming removed 3 bases from V and 4 bases from J; junction bases left unmatched: 6. DNA for the CDR3: TGTGCCAGCTCACCGCCCCCGACAGGGGGTAATGAAAAACTGTTTTTT. Translation gives CASSPPPTGGNEKLFF.

The chain joins TRBV6-5 to TRBJ2-1, with unresolved D. CDR1 MNHEY and CDR2 SVGAGI come from the germline V gene. CDR3 length: 14 residues. Trimming shortened V by 5 bases and J by 5 bases, and 13 bases separated the two germline ends. Written as DNA, the CDR3 is TGTGCCAGCAGTCGAGGAATTTGGAACAATGAGCAGTTCTTC. This translates into CASSRGIWNNEQFF.

The chain uses TRBV19 and TRBJ1-6; TRBD1 might be the D (6 bases). V shed 3 bases and J shed 7 bases, with 16 bases lying between them. CDR1 is LNHDA, CDR2 SQIVND, per germline (reference sequence). The length of the CDR3 is 16 residues. Here the CDR3 reads CASSIRHDRPNSPLHF. CDR3 DNA: TGTGCCAGTAGTATCCGGCACGACAGGCCAAATTCACCCCTCCACTTT.

This chain uses TRBV6-4 with TRBJ2-7; possible D gene TRBD1, 6 bases. In germline, CDR1 is MRHNA, CDR2 SNTAGT. CDR3 length: 10 residues. V lost 9 bases and J 5 bases, leaving 8 bases between the germline ends. The CDR3 coding sequence is TGTGCCAGGGCAGGGGACGAGCAGTACTTC. Its translation: CARAGDEQYF.

This chain links TRBV27 with TRBJ2-7; 10 nucleotides align to TRBD2. Per the germline V gene, CDR1 is MNHEY and CDR2 is SMNVEV (reference sequence). The CDR3 is made up of 16 amino acids. V shed 0 bases, J shed 5 bases, and the junction held 7 bases outside the gene matches. CDR3 residues: CASSLSASGRAHEQYF. DNA of the CDR3: TGTGCCAGCAGTTTATCGGCCAGCGGGAGGGCCCACGAGCAGTACTTC.

The genes are TRBV9 and TRBJ2-3; no clear D. V was trimmed by 0 bases and J by 3 bases, leaving 14 bases between them. CDR1 and CDR2 from the germline V gene are SGDLS and YYNGEE. This CDR3 has 16 amino acids. Here the CDR3 reads CASSVAREFRTDTQYF. CDR3 bases: TGTGCCAGCAGCGTAGCTAGAGAGTTTAGGACAGATACGCAGTATTTT.

This chain uses TRBV7-2 with TRBJ2-5; 10 bases line up with TRBD2. Germline CDR1 is SGHTA and CDR2 is FQGNSA. CDR3 size: 17 residues. The J segment lost 5 bases and the V segment lost 1 base, leaving 10 bases of the junction unmatched. This CDR3 is CASSLVRILAGVETQYF. The CDR3 nucleotides are TGTGCCAGCAGCTTAGTACGAATCCTAGCGGGAGTGGAGACCCAGTACTTC.

Remarks on this clone: Compared with germline, one end of the junction differs, possibly owing to a read error. The rearrangement joins TRBV7-2 to TRBJ2-3; TRBD2 matches at 11 bases. The germline V gene encodes CDR1 SGHTA and CDR2 FQGNSA. This CDR3 is built from 15 residues. As DNA, the CDR3 is TGTGCCAGCAGCGTAGCGGGAGGGCTCACAGATACGCAGTATTTT. This translates into CASSVAGGLTDTQYF.

V and J are TRBV5-6 and TRBJ1-2, with D unresolved. The CDR3 has 12 amino acids. Between the trimmed V and J ends, which lost 0 bases and 10 bases, there was a span of 10 bases. The germline V gene encodes CDR1 SGHDT and CDR2 YYEEEE. CDR3 bases: TGTGCCAGCAGCTTGGACGGTTCCTTCTACACCTTC. This translates into CASSLDGSFYTF.

The J gene is TRBJ2-7, the V gene TRBV30; 9 bases agree with TRBD1. The V and J ends lost 0 bases and 3 bases, in that order; junction bases with no gene match: 3. The CDR3 extends over 14 amino acids. In germline, CDR1 is GTSNPN, CDR2 SVGIG (reference sequence). The CDR3 DNA follows: TGTGCCTGGAGTGTAGGACAGGGGCTCTACGAGCAGTACTTC. Its protein is CAWSVGQGLYEQYF.

The chain joins TRBV10-2 to TRBJ1-1, with D possibly TRBD1 on 5 matching bases. V lost 2 bases to trimming and J lost 4 bases, with 11 bases between them. The CDR3 extends over 14 amino acids. Germline loops: CDR1 WSHSY, CDR2 SAAADI. The CDR3 sequence: CASSEVGLGTEAFF. The DNA of the CDR3 is TGCGCCAGCAGTGAGGTGGGGCTGGGCACTGAAGCTTTCTTT.

This rearrangement joins TRBV18 to TRBJ2-3; 11 nucleotides match TRBD2. V lost 1 base to trimming and J lost 0 bases; unmatched junction nucleotides: 3. The CDR3 consists of 17 residues. CDR1 and CDR2 from the germline V gene are KGHSH and LQKENI. The CDR3 is CASSPRGLAESTDTQYF. CDR3 DNA: TGTGCCAGCTCACCACGGGGACTAGCGGAAAGCACAGATACGCAGTATTTT.

This rearrangement joins TRBV7-9 to TRBJ2-3, with a weak D call TRBD2 (5 bases). V lost 0 bases and J 4 bases, leaving 11 bases between the germline ends. Germline CDR1 and CDR2: SEHNR and FQNEAQ (reference sequence). The CDR3 loop spans 15 amino acids. DNA for the CDR3: TGTGCCAGCAGCTTAGCCAGGTTGGGAGCAGATACGCAGTATTTT. Translating gives CASSLARLGADTQYF.

This sequence joins TRBV10-3 and TRBJ2-1, with 9 bases aligning to TRBD2. The CDR3 extends over 13 amino acids. The germline V gene has CDR1 ENHRY and CDR2 SYGVKD. Trimming took 11 bases from V and 2 from J; bases not matched to a gene: 4. The CDR3 reads CASLAGPYNEQFF. Here the CDR3 DNA reads TGTGCCTCCCTAGCGGGGCCCTACAATGAGCAGTTCTTC.

The chain employs TRBV5-1 and TRBJ1-2; 9 bases align to TRBD1. The CDR3 extends over 16 amino acids. V lost 0 bases to trimming and J lost 0 bases; unmatched junction nucleotides: 3. Germline CDR1 reads SGHRS; CDR2 reads YFSETQ. CDR3 region: CASSLARDRANYGYTF. In DNA form, the CDR3 reads TGCGCCAGCAGCTTGGCCCGGGACAGGGCTAACTATGGCTACACCTTC.

The J gene is TRBJ2-1, the V gene TRBV29-1, with 11 nucleotides matching TRBD2. CDR1 SQVTM and CDR2 ANQGSEA come from the germline V gene. The CDR3 has 14 amino acids. V lost 7 bases and J lost 6; bases outside the gene matches: 8. Here the CDR3 reads CSALAGGPGNEQFF. CDR3 coding DNA: TGCAGCGCCTTAGCGGGAGGGCCCGGCAATGAGCAGTTCTTC.

The chain is built from TRBV11-2 and TRBJ2-6; possibly TRBD1 for D (5 bases). Germline loops: CDR1 SGHAT, CDR2 FQNNGV. The ends were cut back, 8 bases at V and 0 bases at J, with 17 bases in the middle. The CDR3 totals 17 residues. The CDR3, as DNA: TGTGCCAGCCCCTTGACAGACCCTAGCTCTGGGGCCAACGTCCTGACTTTC. This gives the protein CASPLTDPSSGANVLTF. Full variable domain (remainder filled in from reference TRBV11-2 and TRBJ2-6): EAGVAQSPRYKIIEKRQSVAFWCNPISGHATLYWYQQILGQGPKLLIQFQNNGVVDDSQLPKDRFSAERLKGVDSTLKIQPAKLEDSAVYLCASPLTDPSSGANVLTFGAGSRLTVL.

The chain combines TRBV28 with TRBJ1-2; possibly TRBD1 for D (6 bases). This CDR3 comprises 15 residues. Germline loops: CDR1 MDHEN, CDR2 SYDVKM. V gave up 6 bases and J gave up 7 bases, with 21 bases separating them. CDR3 sequence (DNA): TGTGCCAGCAGCCCCGCGGGGGGCGGCACTCCTGGCTACACCTTC. Translating it yields CASSPAGGGTPGYTF.

The chain couples TRBV10-3 to TRBJ2-3, with 10 nucleotides matching TRBD2. The CDR3 contains 14 residues. The ends lost 7 bases at V and 4 bases at J; junction bases unmatched: 5. The germline CDR1 and CDR2 sequences are ENHRY and SYGVKD. The DNA of the CDR3 is TGTGCCATCACCCAGCGGGAGGGCTCAGATACGCAGTATTTT. The encoded protein is CAITQREGSDTQYF.

This rearrangement joins TRBV5-4 to TRBJ2-1, with 7 positions matching TRBD2. Germline values: CDR1 SGHNT, CDR2 YYREEE (reference sequence). This CDR3 comprises 18 residues. V shed 0 bases, J shed 0 bases, and the junction held 9 bases outside the gene matches. In DNA form, the CDR3 reads TGTGCCAGCAGCTTGGCAGTCGCTAGCGGAAGCTCCTACAATGAGCAGTTCTTC. Translated: CASSLAVASGSSYNEQFF.